Given below is one T cell receptor (beta chain) in context. The target antigen is unknown. The data stem from a study of a mutant IDH1 vaccine in newly diagnosed glioma. Study as a whole: The start of vaccination came 4-6 weeks after radiotherapy alone, or with temozolomide cycles. Pretreatment consisted of radiotherapy, temozolomide, or both, with most receiving both.

V dropped 1 base and J dropped 0 bases, with 10 bases sitting between them. Looked up from germline, CDR1 is SGHDN and CDR2 is FVKESK. CDR3 length equals 15 residues. As for time point: week 11, during vaccination. A single vaccine dose contained 300 ug of mutant IDH1 20-mer peptide, and topical imiquimod was used with it. New WHO grade 3 or 4 astrocytomas that were IDH1-mutant and ATRX-lost had been found in donors. The repertoire was sequenced with immunoSEQ multiplex PCR; TCRdb's copy has only in-frame clones and lacks some. The sample consists of 40,000 or so clones, 80% to 85% of them appearing once. Study-level points and caveats: Altogether, 93.3% of patients exhibited vaccine-induced immune responses.

The V gene is TRBV14, the J gene TRBJ2-7; tentative D call: TRBD2 (6 bases). The sequencing here drew on PBMCs, taken from a glioma patient whose treatment included an IDH1 peptide vaccine. The clonotype was recovered from a man between 40 and 49 years old with glioma. DNA of the CDR3: TGTGCCAGCAGCCAAGTCGGGCGGGACTCCTACGAGCAGTACTTC. Amino acid sequence: CASSQVGRDSYEQYF.